This T cell receptor (beta chain) was found in a study of T cell responses to AZD1222 COVID-19 vaccine. V lost 0 bases and J 2 bases, leaving 13 bases between the germline ends. This CDR3 has 17 residues. Germline V gene data show CDR1 as LNHNV and CDR2 as YYDKDF (reference sequence). The assay was immunoSEQ multiplex PCR, and TCRdb's table has in-frame clones only and misses some. The sample includes about 140,000 clones, roughly 92% of them seen just once. The chain links TRBV15 to TRBJ1-4; D might be TRBD1 (5 bases). The sequence derives from an adult in good health. The sequenced sample was peripheral blood, obtained on day 0 of AZD1222 vaccination. The CDR3 loop is CATSRDLWAGTNEKLFF. For the CDR3, the DNA is TGTGCCACCAGCAGAGATCTTTGGGCAGGGACTAATGAAAAACTGTTTTTT.